These 19 T cell receptor beta chains share one sample of origin, sequenced in a study of blood T cells in healthy people across ages. For the second PCR, which ran for about 6 to 12 cycles, a sample-barcoded 5' primer and a J-beta primer mix were used. MiXCR was run by TCRdb on the 5' RACE reads, yielding one entry per CDR3 protein. This table holds around 900,000 distinct CDR3 sequences, roughly 50% found once. The sample comprised blood. Source of these receptors: a woman aged 55 to 70 in good health.

This clonotype was detected many times. The CDR3 is CASSQIYVGQPQHF. CDR3 bases: TGCGCCAGCAGCCAAATCTACGTTGGTCAGCCCCAGCATTTT. The chain is built from TRBV4-1 and TRBJ1-5; no firm D call. The V gene's germline CDR1 is MGHRA and CDR2 YSYEKL. Trimming left V 2 bases short and J 6 bases short, with 11 bases between. The CDR3 runs to 14 residues.

V is TRBV9 and J is TRBJ2-5; D gene ambiguous. The assigned J gene may be wrong: the sequence end matches TRBJ2-7 better. The CDR3 loop spans 13 amino acids. The V gene's germline CDR1 is SGDLS and CDR2 YYNGEE. The CDR3 DNA is TGTGCCAGCAGCCTCGACAATACCTACGAGCAGTACTTC. It specifies CASSLDNTYEQYF.

This clonotype has more than one count but fewer than ten. The rearrangement joins TRBV12-3 or TRBV12-4 to TRBJ2-3; 9 bases line up with TRBD2. J gave up 6 bases and V 3 bases, and 7 bases lay outside the gene matches. This CDR3 contains 15 residues. CDR3: CASSFGSGRPDTQYF. The CDR3 nucleotides are TGTGCCAGCAGTTTTGGTAGCGGGAGACCTGATACGCAGTATTTT.

V gene TRBV6-5 combines with J gene TRBJ2-1; D is ambiguous. This CDR3 is 15 amino acids long. V was trimmed by 5 bases and J by 6 bases, leaving 17 bases between them. Germline V gene data show CDR1 as MNHEY and CDR2 as SVGAGI. The CDR3 bases are TGTGCCAGCAGTAGGAGCCCCCACGAGGTCAATGAGCAGTTCTTC. Protein sequence: CASSRSPHEVNEQFF.

This clonotype was observed a handful of times. The chain recombines TRBV20-1 with TRBJ1-2; D is unclear. The length of the CDR3 is 10 residues. Trimming removed 5 bases from V and 5 bases from J, with 6 bases in between. Germline V CDR1 and CDR2: DFQATT, SNEGSKA (reference sequence). CDR3 DNA: TGCAGTGCTCCCCGTTATGGCTACACCTTC. Translated: CSAPRYGYTF.

Notes on this clonotype: A much larger clone sits a single nucleotide away, making a read error possible. This chain joins TRBV7-9 and TRBJ2-1, with D uncertain. The DNA matches TRBJ2-7 better at its end, which makes the J call doubtful. The germline gives CDR1 SEHNR, CDR2 FQNEAQ (reference sequence). CDR3 length equals 16 residues. CDR3 region: CASSLVLTRHYNEQYF. In DNA, the CDR3 is TGTGCCAGCAGCTTAGTTCTGACGAGACACTACAATGAGCAGTACTTC.

This clonotype was found many times. The gene calls are TRBV14 and TRBJ2-4; perhaps TRBD1 as D (5 bases). Germline V gene lookup returns CDR1 SGHDN and CDR2 FVKESK. Between the trimmed V and J ends, which lost 1 base and 4 bases, there was a span of 8 bases. The CDR3 consists of 14 residues. This CDR3 is CASSQGRDKNIQYF. The CDR3 DNA reads as TGTGCCAGCAGCCAAGGCAGGGATAAAAACATTCAGTACTTC.

This clonotype turned up a few times. A single base separates this from a much larger clone, so it may be a read error. This sequence joins TRBV20-1 and TRBJ2-1, with 7 bases matching TRBD2. The J call may be mistaken, given a closer DNA end match to TRBJ2-7. CDR3 length: 15 residues. Germline V gene data show CDR1 as DFQATT and CDR2 as SNEGSKA (reference sequence). The CDR3 loop is CSAHKSGGSYNEQYF. The CDR3 DNA sequence: TGCAGTGCCCATAAGTCGGGAGGTTCCTACAATGAGCAGTACTTC.

Note on this clonotype: A much bigger clone sits one base away, suggesting this may be a read error. The chain combines TRBV6-4 with TRBJ2-1; maybe TRBD2 (6 bases). CDR1 and CDR2 (germline): MRHNA, SNTAGT. The CDR3 runs to 15 residues. The V end was cut by 3 bases, the J end by 0 bases, with 9 bases between. The DNA for the CDR3 is TGTGCCAGCAGTGAGGGCGGGAACTCCTACAATGAGCAGTTCTTC. Its protein product is CASSEGGNSYNEQFF.

The rearrangement joins TRBV12-3 or TRBV12-4 to TRBJ2-5, with D unclear. The end of the DNA fits TRBJ2-7 better, so the J call may be wrong. This CDR3 contains 14 residues. CDR3 amino acids: CASSPQLPPYEQYF. CDR3 sequence (DNA): TGTGCCAGCAGTCCCCAGTTACCGCCCTACGAGCAGTACTTC.

The chain recombines TRBV27 with TRBJ2-7; 12 nucleotides match TRBD1. Germline CDR1 and CDR2: MNHEY and SMNVEV (reference sequence). Trimming at V came to 2 bases and at J to 5 bases, leaving 4 bases not matched to a gene. The CDR3 extends over 15 amino acids. The CDR3: CASSLGTGGYNEQYF. CDR3 bases: TGTGCCAGCAGTTTAGGGACAGGGGGCTACAACGAGCAGTACTTC.

V is TRBV19 and J is TRBJ2-1; D unresolved. Germline V gene lookup returns CDR1 LNHDA and CDR2 SQIVND (reference sequence). The V gene lost 6 bases and the J gene lost 0 bases, with 9 bases spanning the gap. This CDR3 contains 14 residues. This chain's CDR3 is CASRAQSSYNEQFF. DNA for the CDR3: TGTGCCAGTAGAGCCCAAAGCTCCTACAATGAGCAGTTCTTC. The variable domain in full, with the rest retrieved from reference TRBV19 and TRBJ2-1, is DGGITQSPKYLFRKEGQNVTLSCEQNLNHDAMYWYRQDPGQGLRLIYYSQIVNDFQKGDIAEGYSVSREKKESFPLTVTSAQKNPTAFYLCASRAQSSYNEQFFGPGTRLTVL.

This sequence joins TRBV29-1 and TRBJ1-2; TRBD1 might be the D (6 bases). The CDR3 is 15 residues long. With 8 bases removed from V and 4 bases from J, the gap between germline ends came to 23 bases. The germline V gene has CDR1 SQVTM and CDR2 ANQGSEA. This CDR3 reads CSILPQGSRGYGYTF. The DNA for the CDR3 is TGCAGCATCTTACCACAGGGAAGCCGAGGCTATGGCTACACCTTC.

The chain joins TRBV4-2 to TRBJ1-4; D gene unclear. There are 16 residues in the CDR3. Germline V gene sequence: CDR1 LGHNA, CDR2 YNFKEQ. The V gene lost 1 base and the J gene lost 0 bases, with 9 bases spanning the gap. The CDR3 loop is CASSQAQVATNEKLFF. The CDR3 DNA reads as TGTGCCAGCAGCCAAGCCCAGGTGGCAACTAATGAAAAACTGTTTTTT.

The rearrangement links TRBV29-1 to TRBJ2-5; D perhaps matches TRBD1 (6 bases). The CDR3 totals 12 residues. Germline V gene lookup returns CDR1 SQVTM and CDR2 ANQGSEA. Between the trimmed V and J ends, which lost 7 bases and 3 bases, there was a span of 12 bases. This CDR3 reads CSGGTFEETQYF. CDR3 sequence (DNA): TGCAGCGGAGGGACATTTGAAGAGACCCAGTACTTC.

This clonotype was detected only a few times. J is TRBJ2-4 and V is TRBV20-1; D ambiguous. Germline-derived CDR1 and CDR2 are DFQATT and SNEGSKA (reference sequence). V was cut by 1 base and J by 1 base, with 2 bases left in between. CDR3 size: 12 residues. The CDR3 sequence: CSARGAKNIQYF. The CDR3 bases are TGCAGTGCTAGAGGGGCCAAAAACATTCAGTACTTC.

For this clonotype: A junction end diverges from the germline sequence, so it may reflect a read error. The chain recombines TRBV11-2 with TRBJ2-7; D is possibly TRBD2 (5 bases). The CDR3 covers 15 residues. CDR1 and CDR2 from the germline V gene are SGHAT and FQNNGV. CDR3 loop: CACSLAQSRDYEQYF. The CDR3 coding sequence is TGTGCCTGCAGCTTAGCTCAGTCGAGGGACTACGAGCAGTACTTC.

This chain links TRBV7-9 with TRBJ2-3; 8 positions agree with TRBD2. V trimming: 1 base; J trimming: 0 bases; junction bases outside the gene matches: 6. The CDR3 has 17 amino acids. The V gene's germline CDR1 is SEHNR and CDR2 FQNEAQ (reference sequence). The CDR3 protein is CASSLGVLAASTDTQYF. The CDR3 DNA reads TGTGCCAGCAGCTTAGGGGTACTAGCGGCTAGCACAGATACGCAGTATTTT.

This clonotype was detected many times. The J gene is TRBJ2-7, the V gene TRBV20-1, with D perhaps assigned TRBD1 or TRBD2 (7 bases each). Trimming left V 1 base short and J 5 bases short, with 18 bases between. The germline V gene has CDR1 DFQATT and CDR2 SNEGSKA (reference sequence). The CDR3 is 15 residues long. The CDR3 nucleotides are TGCAGTGCTAGAGGTCAGACAGGGACTACCCACGAGCAGTACTTC. It is translated as CSARGQTGTTHEQYF.